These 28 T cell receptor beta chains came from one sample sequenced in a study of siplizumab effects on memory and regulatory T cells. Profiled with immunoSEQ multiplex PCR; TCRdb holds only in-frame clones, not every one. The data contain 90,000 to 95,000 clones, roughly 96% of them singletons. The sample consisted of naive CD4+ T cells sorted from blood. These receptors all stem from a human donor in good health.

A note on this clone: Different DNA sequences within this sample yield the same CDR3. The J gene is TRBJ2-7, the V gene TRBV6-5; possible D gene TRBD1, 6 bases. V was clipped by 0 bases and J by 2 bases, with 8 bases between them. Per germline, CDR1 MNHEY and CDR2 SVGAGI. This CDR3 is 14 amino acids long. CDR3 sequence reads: CASSYSTGPYEQYF. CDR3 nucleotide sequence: TGTGCCAGCAGTTACTCAACAGGGCCCTACGAGCAGTACTTC.

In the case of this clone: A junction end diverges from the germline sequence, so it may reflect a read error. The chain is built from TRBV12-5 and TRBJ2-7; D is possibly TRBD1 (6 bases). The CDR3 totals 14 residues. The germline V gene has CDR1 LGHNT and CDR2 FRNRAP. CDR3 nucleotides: TGTACTAGTGGCTCCGGACAGATGGGGTACGAGCAGTACTTC. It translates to CTSGSGQMGYEQYF.

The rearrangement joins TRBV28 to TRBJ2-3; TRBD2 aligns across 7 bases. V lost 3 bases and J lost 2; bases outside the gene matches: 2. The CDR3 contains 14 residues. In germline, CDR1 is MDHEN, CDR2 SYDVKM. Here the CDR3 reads CASSLGGTTDTQYF. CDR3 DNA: TGTGCCAGCAGTTTGGGAGGGACCACAGATACGCAGTATTTT.

DNA for the CDR3: TGTGCCAGCAGCTTGGGGCAGCTGGTGACCCAGTACTTC. Translating gives CASSLGQLVTQYF. The chain recombines TRBV5-8 with TRBJ2-5; no clear D. The CDR3 runs 13 residues. The V end lost 0 bases, the J end lost 7 bases, and 10 bases lay between the germline ends. CDR1 is SGHTS, CDR2 YDEGEE, per germline.

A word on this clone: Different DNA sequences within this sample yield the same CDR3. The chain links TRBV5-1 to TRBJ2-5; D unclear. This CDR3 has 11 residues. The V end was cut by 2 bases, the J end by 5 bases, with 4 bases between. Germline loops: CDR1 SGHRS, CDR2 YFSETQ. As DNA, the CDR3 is TGCGCCAGCAGCTTCGGGGAGACCCAGTACTTC. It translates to CASSFGETQYF.

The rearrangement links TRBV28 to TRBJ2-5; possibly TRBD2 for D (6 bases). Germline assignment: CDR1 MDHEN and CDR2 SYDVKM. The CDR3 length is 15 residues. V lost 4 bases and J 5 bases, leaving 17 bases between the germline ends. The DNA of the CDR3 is TGTGCCAGCAGTTCCCGGGACTGGGTAGGCGAGACCCAGTACTTC. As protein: CASSSRDWVGETQYF.

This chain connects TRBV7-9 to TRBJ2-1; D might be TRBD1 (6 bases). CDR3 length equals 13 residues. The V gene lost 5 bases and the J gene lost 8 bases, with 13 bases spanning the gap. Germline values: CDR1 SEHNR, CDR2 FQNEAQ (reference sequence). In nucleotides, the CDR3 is TGTGCCAGCAGCCCCGGACAGAACTATGAGCAGTTCTTC. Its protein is CASSPGQNYEQFF.

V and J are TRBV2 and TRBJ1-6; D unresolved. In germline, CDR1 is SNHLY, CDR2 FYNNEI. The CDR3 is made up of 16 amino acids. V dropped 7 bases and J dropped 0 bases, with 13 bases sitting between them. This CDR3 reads CASNEYGNSYNSPLHF. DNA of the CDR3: TGTGCCAGCAATGAGTACGGCAACTCCTATAATTCACCCCTCCACTTT.

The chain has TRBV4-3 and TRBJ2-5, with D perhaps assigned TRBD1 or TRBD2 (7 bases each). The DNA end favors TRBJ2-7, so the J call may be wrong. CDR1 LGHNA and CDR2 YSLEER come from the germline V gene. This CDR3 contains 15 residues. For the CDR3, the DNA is TGCGCCAGCAGCCAAGGGGGAGGGGGCTTCTACGAGCAGTACTTC. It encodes CASSQGGGGFYEQYF.

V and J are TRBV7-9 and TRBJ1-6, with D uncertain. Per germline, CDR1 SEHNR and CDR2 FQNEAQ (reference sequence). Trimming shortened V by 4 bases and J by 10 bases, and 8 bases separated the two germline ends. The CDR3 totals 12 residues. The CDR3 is CASSYPTSPLHF. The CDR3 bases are TGTGCCAGCAGCTATCCTACCTCACCCCTCCACTTT. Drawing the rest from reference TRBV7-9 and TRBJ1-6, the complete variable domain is DTGVSQNPRHKITKRGQNVTFRCDPISEHNRLYWYRQTLGQGPEFLTYFQNEAQLEKSRLLSDRFSAERPKGSFSTLEIQRTEQGDSAMYLCASSYPTSPLHFGNGTRLTVT.

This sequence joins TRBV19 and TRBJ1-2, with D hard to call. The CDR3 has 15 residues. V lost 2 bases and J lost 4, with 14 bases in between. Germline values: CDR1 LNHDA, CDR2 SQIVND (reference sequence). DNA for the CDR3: TGTGCCAGTAGTATAAATGCTGGCGGAGTCTATGGCTACACCTTC. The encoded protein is CASSINAGGVYGYTF.

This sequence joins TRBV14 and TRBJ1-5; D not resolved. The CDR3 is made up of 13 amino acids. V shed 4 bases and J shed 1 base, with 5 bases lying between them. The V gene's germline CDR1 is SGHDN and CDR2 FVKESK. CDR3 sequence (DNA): TGTGCCAGCAGCCGAGACAGCAATCAGCCCCAGCATTTT. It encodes CASSRDSNQPQHF.

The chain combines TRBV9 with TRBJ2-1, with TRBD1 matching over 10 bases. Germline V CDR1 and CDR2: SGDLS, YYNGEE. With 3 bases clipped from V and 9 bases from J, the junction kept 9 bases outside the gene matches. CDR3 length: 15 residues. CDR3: CASSAGGQGNSEQFF. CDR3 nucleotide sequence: TGTGCCAGCAGCGCGGGGGGACAGGGGAATTCTGAGCAGTTCTTC. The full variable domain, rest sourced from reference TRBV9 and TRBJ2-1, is DSGVTQTPKHLITATGQRVTLRCSPRSGDLSVYWYQQSLDQGLQFLIQYYNGEERAKGNILERFSAQQFPDLHSELNLSSLELGDSALYFCASSAGGQGNSEQFFGPGTRLTVL.

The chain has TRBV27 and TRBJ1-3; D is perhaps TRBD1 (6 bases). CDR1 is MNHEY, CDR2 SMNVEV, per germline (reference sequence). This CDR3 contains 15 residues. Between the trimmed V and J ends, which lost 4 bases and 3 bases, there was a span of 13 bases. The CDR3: CASSSGDTLGNTIYF. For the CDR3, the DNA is TGTGCCAGCAGTTCTGGGGACACTCTTGGAAACACCATATATTTT.

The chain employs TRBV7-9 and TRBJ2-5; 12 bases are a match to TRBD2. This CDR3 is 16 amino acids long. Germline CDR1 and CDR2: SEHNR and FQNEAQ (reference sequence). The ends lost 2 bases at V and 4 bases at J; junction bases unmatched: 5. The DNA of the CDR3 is TGTGCCAGCAGCTTAATGGGACTAGCGGGCGGAGAGACCCAGTACTTC. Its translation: CASSLMGLAGGETQYF. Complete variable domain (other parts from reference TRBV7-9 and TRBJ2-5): DTGVSQNPRHKITKRGQNVTFRCDPISEHNRLYWYRQTLGQGPEFLTYFQNEAQLEKSRLLSDRFSAERPKGSFSTLEIQRTEQGDSAMYLCASSLMGLAGGETQYFGPGTRLLVL.

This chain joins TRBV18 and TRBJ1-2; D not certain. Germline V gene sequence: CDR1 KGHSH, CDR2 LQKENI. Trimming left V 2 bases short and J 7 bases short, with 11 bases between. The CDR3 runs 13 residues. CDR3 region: CASSPAGSFGYTF. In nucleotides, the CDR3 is TGTGCCAGCTCACCAGCAGGAAGCTTTGGCTACACCTTC.

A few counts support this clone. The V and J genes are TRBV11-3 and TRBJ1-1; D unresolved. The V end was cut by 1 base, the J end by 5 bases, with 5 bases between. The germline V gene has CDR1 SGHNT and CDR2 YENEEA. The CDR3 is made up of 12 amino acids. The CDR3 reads CASSLAGTEAFF. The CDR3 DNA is TGTGCCAGCAGCTTAGCTGGGACTGAAGCTTTCTTT.

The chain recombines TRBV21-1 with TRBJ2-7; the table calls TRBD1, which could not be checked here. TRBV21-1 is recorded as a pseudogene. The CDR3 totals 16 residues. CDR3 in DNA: TGTGCCAGCAGCACCTCAGAAGACAGGCCTGGGTACGAGCAGTACTTC. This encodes CASSTSEDRPGYEQYF.

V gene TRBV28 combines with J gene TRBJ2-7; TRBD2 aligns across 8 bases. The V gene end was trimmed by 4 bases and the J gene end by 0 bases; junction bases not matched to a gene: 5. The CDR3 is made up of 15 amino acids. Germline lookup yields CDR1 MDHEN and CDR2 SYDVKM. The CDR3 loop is CASSSPGTSSYEQYF. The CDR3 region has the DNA TGTGCCAGCAGTTCCCCCGGGACTAGCTCCTACGAGCAGTACTTC.

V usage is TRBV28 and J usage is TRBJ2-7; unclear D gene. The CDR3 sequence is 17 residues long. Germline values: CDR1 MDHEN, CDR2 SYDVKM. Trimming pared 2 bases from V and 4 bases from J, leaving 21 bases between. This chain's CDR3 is CASSLPSTRIPSYEQYF. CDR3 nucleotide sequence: TGTGCCAGCAGTTTACCCAGCACCCGCATCCCCTCATACGAGCAGTACTTC.

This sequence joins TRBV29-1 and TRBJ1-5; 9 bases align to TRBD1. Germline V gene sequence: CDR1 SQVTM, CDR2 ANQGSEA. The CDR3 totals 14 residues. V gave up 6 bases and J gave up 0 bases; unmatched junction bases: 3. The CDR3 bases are TGCAGCGTCGGGACAGGGAGTAGCAATCAGCCCCAGCATTTT. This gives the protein CSVGTGSSNQPQHF. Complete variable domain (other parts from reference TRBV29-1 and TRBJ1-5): SAVISQKPSRDICQRGTSLTIQCQVDSQVTMMFWYRQQPGQSLTLIATANQGSEATYESGFVIDKFPISRPNLTFSTLTVSNMSPEDSSIYLCSVGTGSSNQPQHFGDGTRLSIL.

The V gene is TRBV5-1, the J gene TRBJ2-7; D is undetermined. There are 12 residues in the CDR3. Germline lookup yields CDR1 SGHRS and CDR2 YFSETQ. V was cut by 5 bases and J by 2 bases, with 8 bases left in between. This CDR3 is CASSRVPYEQYF. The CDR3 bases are TGCGCCAGCAGTCGGGTCCCCTACGAGCAGTACTTC.

CDR3 bases: TGTGCCAGCAGCTTTCAGGGTTACGGCCCTAAGGTCGTGCCCCAGCATTTT. Its protein product is CASSFQGYGPKVVPQHF. This chain connects TRBV5-6 to TRBJ1-5; possible D gene TRBD1, 5 bases. Germline values: CDR1 SGHDT, CDR2 YYEEEE. V lost 2 bases and J lost 9, with 24 bases in between. CDR3 length: 17 residues.

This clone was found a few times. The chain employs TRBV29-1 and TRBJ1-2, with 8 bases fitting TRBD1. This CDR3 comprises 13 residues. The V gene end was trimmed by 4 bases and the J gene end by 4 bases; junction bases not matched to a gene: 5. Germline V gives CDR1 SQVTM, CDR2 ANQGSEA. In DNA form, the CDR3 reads TGCAGCGTTGCGGAAGGACAGGGCTATGGCTACACCTTC. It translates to CSVAEGQGYGYTF.

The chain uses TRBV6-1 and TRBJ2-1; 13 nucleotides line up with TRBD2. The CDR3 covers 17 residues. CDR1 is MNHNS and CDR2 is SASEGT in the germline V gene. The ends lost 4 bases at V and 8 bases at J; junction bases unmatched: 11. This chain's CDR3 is CASSGRLAGGWSDEQFF. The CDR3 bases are TGTGCCAGCAGTGGGAGACTAGCGGGGGGTTGGAGCGATGAGCAGTTCTTC.

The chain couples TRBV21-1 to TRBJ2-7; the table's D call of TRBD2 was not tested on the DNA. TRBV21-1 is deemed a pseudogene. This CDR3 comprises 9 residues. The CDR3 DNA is TGTGCCAGGGGTCCCGAGGGGTACTTC. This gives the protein CARGPEGYF.

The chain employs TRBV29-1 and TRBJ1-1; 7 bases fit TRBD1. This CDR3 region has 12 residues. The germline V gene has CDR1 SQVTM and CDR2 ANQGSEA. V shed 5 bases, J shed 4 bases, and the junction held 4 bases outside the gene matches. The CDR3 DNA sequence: TGCAGCGTTCACACAGGGGTCACTGAAGCTTTCTTT. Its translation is CSVHTGVTEAFF.

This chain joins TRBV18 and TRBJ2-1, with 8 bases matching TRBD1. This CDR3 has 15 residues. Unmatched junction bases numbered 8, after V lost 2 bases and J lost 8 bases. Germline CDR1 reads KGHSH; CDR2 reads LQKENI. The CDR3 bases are TGTGCCAGCTCACCAACACAGGGGGATTGGGATGAGCAGTTCTTC. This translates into CASSPTQGDWDEQFF.